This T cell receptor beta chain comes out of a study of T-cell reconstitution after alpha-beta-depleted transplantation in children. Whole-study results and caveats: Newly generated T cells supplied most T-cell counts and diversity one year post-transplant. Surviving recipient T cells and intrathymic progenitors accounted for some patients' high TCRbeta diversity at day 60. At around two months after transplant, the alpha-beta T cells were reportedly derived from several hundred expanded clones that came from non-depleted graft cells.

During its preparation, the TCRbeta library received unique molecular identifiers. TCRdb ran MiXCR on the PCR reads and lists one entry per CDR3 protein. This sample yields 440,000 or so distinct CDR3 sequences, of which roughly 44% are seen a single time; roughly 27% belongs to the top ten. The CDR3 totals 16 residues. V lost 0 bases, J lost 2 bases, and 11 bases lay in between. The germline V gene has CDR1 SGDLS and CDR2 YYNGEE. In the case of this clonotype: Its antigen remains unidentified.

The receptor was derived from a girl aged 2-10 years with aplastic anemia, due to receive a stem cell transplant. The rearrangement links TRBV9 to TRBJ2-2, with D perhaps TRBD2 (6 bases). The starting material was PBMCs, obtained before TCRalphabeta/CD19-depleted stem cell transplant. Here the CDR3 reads CASSVVGGANTGELFF. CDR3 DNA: TGTGCCAGCAGCGTAGTCGGCGGGGCCAACACCGGGGAGCTGTTTTTT.